What follows are 18 T cell receptor gamma chains derived from one specimen sequenced in a study of Vδ1+ human thymocytes. General observations from the study: Thymic TRG and TRD repertoires appeared highly polyclonal.

The template was reverse-transcribed extracted RNA. Pooled V-gene forward primers with one constant-region reverse primer generated the CDR3 amplicons by multiplex PCR. TCRdb repeated clone calling on the multiplex PCR reads with CATT. The data hold tens of thousands of gamma-chain clones, with 20% to 25% observed a single time. Their antigens are not known. Sequenced sample: Vdelta1+ gamma-delta thymocytes from the thymus. Subset: FACS-sorted CD3+ TCRalphabeta- TCRVdelta1+ TCRVdelta2- thymocytes. The receptors come from a girl less than two years old who had congenital heart surgery.

This clone came up a few times. Other DNA sequences from this sample encode an identical CDR3 as well. The chain couples TRGV4 to TRGJ1 or TRGJ2. V lost 1 base, J lost 10 bases, and 4 bases stayed unmatched. Germline V gene lookup returns CDR1 EGSTGY and CDR2 YDSYTSSV. The CDR3 is 11 residues long. CDR3 residues: CATWDGPKKLF. CDR3 sequence (DNA): TGTGCCACCTGGGATGGTCCCAAGAAACTCTTT.

Regarding this clone: This sample also contains other DNA sequences that code for the same CDR3. The rearrangement uses TRGV4 and TRGJP2. Trimming took 0 bases from V and 6 from J; bases not matched to a gene: 7. This CDR3 has 15 amino acids. Germline lookup yields CDR1 EGSTGY and CDR2 YDSYTSSV. The CDR3 DNA is TGTGCCACCTGGGATGGGCCAGGGGGTGATTGGATCAAGACGTTT. It codes for CATWDGPGGDWIKTF.

The V gene is TRGV8, the J gene TRGJ1 or TRGJ2. From germline, CDR1 is VENAVY and CDR2 YDSYNSRV. V was pared by 3 bases and J by 3 bases, with 5 bases of the junction left unmatched. CDR3 size: 13 residues. CDR3: CATWDSRYYKKLF. The DNA for the CDR3 is TGTGCCACCTGGGATTCCCGTTATTATAAGAAACTCTTT.

This sequence joins TRGV2 and TRGJ1 or TRGJ2. This CDR3 contains 15 residues. Germline-derived CDR1 and CDR2 are EGSNGY and YDSYNSKV. The V gene end was trimmed by 0 bases and the J gene end by 5 bases; junction bases not matched to a gene: 10. The CDR3 region has the DNA TGTGCCACCTGGGACGGGCCTGGAAATAATTATAAGAAACTCTTT. Translated: CATWDGPGNNYKKLF.

This chain links TRGV2 with TRGJ1 or TRGJ2. V was pared by 1 base and J by 0 bases, with 9 bases of the junction left unmatched. CDR3 size: 16 residues. Germline-derived CDR1 and CDR2 are EGSNGY and YDSYNSKV. CDR3 coding DNA: TGTGCCACCTGGGACGGCTTCTCACCGAATTATTATAAGAAACTCTTT. This codes for CATWDGFSPNYYKKLF.

The genes are TRGV3 and TRGJ1 or TRGJ2. This CDR3 comprises 13 residues. With V trimmed by 0 bases and J by 9 bases, 8 bases remained unmatched. From germline, CDR1 is VTNTFY and CDR2 YDVSTARD (reference sequence). The CDR3: CATWDRPRFKKLF. The DNA for the CDR3 is TGTGCCACCTGGGACAGGCCCCGTTTTAAGAAACTCTTT.

The sample holds a few counts of this clone. V and J are TRGV2 and TRGJ1 or TRGJ2. The CDR3 has 12 residues. Germline CDR1 and CDR2: EGSNGY and YDSYNSKV. Trimming removed 2 bases from V and 9 bases from J; junction bases left unmatched: 7. The CDR3 DNA reads as TGTGCCACCTGGGACGTGAAATGTAAGAAACTCTTT. Protein sequence: CATWDVKCKKLF.

This clone was recorded only once. V usage is TRGV9 and J usage is TRGJP1. Trimming took 0 bases from V and 3 from J; bases not matched to a gene: 7. Germline CDR1 and CDR2: GITISATS and ISYDGTV (reference sequence). The CDR3 is 16 residues long. CDR3 in amino acids: CALWEVRGATGWFKIF. CDR3 DNA: TGTGCCTTGTGGGAGGTGCGGGGTGCCACTGGTTGGTTCAAGATATTT.

The chain uses TRGV5 and TRGJ1 or TRGJ2. Germline loops: CDR1 VINAFY, CDR2 YDVSNSKD. The V gene end was trimmed by 0 bases and the J gene end by 3 bases; junction bases not matched to a gene: 8. This CDR3 has 15 amino acids. CDR3 residues: CATWDRRHLYYKKLF. The CDR3 nucleotides read TGTGCCACCTGGGACAGGCGCCATCTTTATTATAAGAAACTCTTT.

This sequence joins TRGV5 and TRGJ1 or TRGJ2. Germline CDR1 is VINAFY and CDR2 is YDVSNSKD. CDR3 length equals 16 residues. V was pared by 0 bases and J by 6 bases, with 14 bases of the junction left unmatched. The CDR3 spells CATWDRPTGRRYKKLF. The DNA for the CDR3 is TGTGCCACCTGGGACAGGCCAACTGGTCGGCGTTATAAGAAACTCTTT.

This clone occurred a few times. The V and J genes are TRGV9 and TRGJ1 or TRGJ2. Germline trimming cut 2 bases from V and 4 bases from J; bases unmatched to any gene: 11. This CDR3 has 15 residues. Germline V gene lookup returns CDR1 GITISATS and CDR2 ISYDGTV (reference sequence). The CDR3 is CALWEATPPYYKKLF. Here the CDR3 DNA reads TGTGCCTTGTGGGAGGCAACCCCGCCCTATTATAAGAAACTCTTT.

This clone turned up a few times. The V call is TRGV3, the J call TRGJP2. With V trimmed by 1 base and J by 1 base, 6 bases remained unmatched. The germline V gene has CDR1 VTNTFY and CDR2 YDVSTARD (reference sequence). The CDR3 totals 16 residues. As DNA, the CDR3 is TGTGCCACCTGGGACAGAACTTGTAGTAGTGATTGGATCAAGACGTTT. Translation gives CATWDRTCSSDWIKTF.

This clone has just a few counts. This chain uses TRGV8 with TRGJ1 or TRGJ2. In germline, CDR1 is VENAVY, CDR2 YDSYNSRV. The junction had 8 bases not matched to a gene; V was cut back by 3 bases and J by 12 bases. The length of the CDR3 is 11 residues. CDR3 sequence: CATWDHRGKLF. The CDR3 DNA is TGTGCCACCTGGGATCACCGGGGGAAACTCTTT.

This clone occurred a few times. This rearrangement joins TRGV2 to TRGJ1 or TRGJ2. CDR1 is EGSNGY, CDR2 YDSYNSKV, per germline. This CDR3 has 14 residues. The V and J ends lost 0 bases and 6 bases, in that order; junction bases with no gene match: 8. Here the CDR3 reads CATWDGHEFYKKLF. The DNA of the CDR3 is TGTGCCACCTGGGACGGGCACGAGTTTTATAAGAAACTCTTT.

This clone was detected a few times. The chain links TRGV4 to TRGJ1 or TRGJ2. The V and J ends lost 1 base and 12 bases, in that order; junction bases with no gene match: 15. Germline CDR1 reads EGSTGY; CDR2 reads YDSYTSSV. This CDR3 has 14 residues. CDR3 residues: CATWDGPTQRGKLF. The DNA of the CDR3 is TGTGCCACCTGGGATGGCCCTACCCAACGAGGGAAACTCTTT.

The chain uses TRGV8 and TRGJP2. V dropped 4 bases and J dropped 3; count of bases not matched to a gene: 17. CDR1 is VENAVY, CDR2 YDSYNSRV, per germline. The CDR3 is made up of 18 amino acids. The chain's CDR3 is CATWDGHGDSGSDWIKTF. Here the CDR3 DNA reads TGTGCCACCTGGGACGGGCATGGCGATAGTGGTAGTGATTGGATCAAGACGTTT.

This chain uses TRGV3 with TRGJ1 or TRGJ2. The CDR3 contains 16 residues. Germline V gene data show CDR1 as VTNTFY and CDR2 as YDVSTARD (reference sequence). The V segment lost 0 bases and the J segment 0 bases; nucleotides outside the gene matches: 8. The CDR3 protein is CATWDRRGVNYYKKLF. In DNA form, the CDR3 reads TGTGCCACCTGGGACAGGCGAGGGGTGAATTATTATAAGAAACTCTTT.

This sequence joins TRGV9 and TRGJ1 or TRGJ2. The germline CDR1 and CDR2 sequences are GITISATS and ISYDGTV (reference sequence). Germline trimming cut 0 bases from V and 2 bases from J; bases unmatched to any gene: 10. The CDR3 consists of 16 residues. The CDR3 bases are TGTGCCTTGTGGGAGGTGCATGGGGAGGATTATTATAAGAAACTCTTT. Amino acids: CALWEVHGEDYYKKLF.